This TCR beta chain was identified in a study of CD8 T cells in ankylosing spondylitis. TCRdb ran MiXCR on the 5' RACE reads and lists one entry per CDR3 protein. Among under 250,000 distinct CDR3 sequences listed, 30% to 35% were seen once. General study points: In ankylosing spondylitis patients, matched synovial fluid reportedly showed significant enrichment of disease-linked clones.

The table lists this clonotype with many counts. Its specificity is unknown. The CDR3 extends over 13 amino acids. V lost 0 bases and J 0 bases, leaving 5 bases between the germline ends. The germline gives CDR1 DFQATT, CDR2 SNEGSKA (reference sequence). The chain combines TRBV20-1 with TRBJ1-2; D is uncertain. What was sequenced was blood, either unsorted or a sorted T cell fraction (not recorded which). The receptor comes from a male donor with ankylosing spondylitis or in good health (not recorded which). CDR3 residues: CSAREFTNYGYTF. DNA for the CDR3: TGCAGTGCTAGAGAGTTTACTAACTATGGCTACACCTTC.